This entry is about one TCR beta chain. The sample is drawn from a study of blood T cell repertoires in COVID-19. Turning to the study itself: COVID-19 samples from acute and convalescent phases originated in the United States, Italy and Spain. Nucleic acid was either cDNA or gDNA, and it came from T cells, B-cell-depleted T cells, or PBMCs.

As processed by the authors: Scientists estimated how many nucleated cells there were by amplifying reference gene primers. The method was immunoSEQ multiplex PCR; TCRdb's version includes in-frame clones alone and lacks a portion of them. For V, J and clone size, that table is used; D and trimming come from the DNA. The sample lists about 53,000 clones; 80% to 90% were seen once. Germline V gene lookup returns CDR1 SGHNT and CDR2 YYREEE (reference sequence). V was clipped by 4 bases and J by 6 bases; unmatched bases: 10. The CDR3 sequence is 18 residues long. The clonotype originates from a man aged 80 or over with acute or convalescent COVID-19. Material for sequencing was peripheral blood. The chain employs TRBV5-4 and TRBJ2-1; 16 bases are a match to TRBD2. DNA of the CDR3: TGTGCCAGCAGCGGGTCGGGGACTAGCGGGGGGGCGTTCAATGAGCAGTTCTTC. Residues: CASSGSGTSGGAFNEQFF.